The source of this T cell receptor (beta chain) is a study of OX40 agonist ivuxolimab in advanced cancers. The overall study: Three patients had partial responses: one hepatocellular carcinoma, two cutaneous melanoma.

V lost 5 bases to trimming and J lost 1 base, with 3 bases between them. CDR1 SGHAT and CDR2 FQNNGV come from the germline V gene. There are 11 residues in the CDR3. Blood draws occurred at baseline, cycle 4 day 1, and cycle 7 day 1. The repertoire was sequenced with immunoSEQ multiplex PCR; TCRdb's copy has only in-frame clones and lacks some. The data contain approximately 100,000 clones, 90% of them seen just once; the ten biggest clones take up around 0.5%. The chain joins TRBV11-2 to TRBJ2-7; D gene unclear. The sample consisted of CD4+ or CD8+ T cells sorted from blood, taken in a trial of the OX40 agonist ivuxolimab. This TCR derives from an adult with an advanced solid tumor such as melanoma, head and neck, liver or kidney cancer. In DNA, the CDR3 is TGTGCCAGCAGCCGTTCCTACGAGCAGTACTTC. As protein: CASSRSYEQYF.